These 6 T cell receptor beta chains share one sample of origin, sequenced in a study of graft-versus-host responses after intestinal transplantation. Generated by immunoSEQ multiplex PCR, the TCRdb table keeps only in-frame clones and is missing some. This table has about 10,000 clones, roughly 31% appearing once. This specimen consisted of alloreactive CD4+ T cells from a mixed lymphocyte reaction culture, obtained before transplantation. Subset in this sample: CFSE-low proliferating T cells sorted from roughly six-day pre-transplant mixed lymphocyte reaction (GvH or HvG direction). All receptors come from a human patient who was an organ donor for intestinal transplantation.

The J gene is TRBJ2-2, the V gene TRBV7-2, with TRBD1 identical over 9 bases. Germline V gene data show CDR1 as SGHTA and CDR2 as FQGNSA. The V and J ends lost 1 base and 7 bases, in that order; junction bases with no gene match: 4. CDR3 length equals 15 residues. The CDR3 DNA reads as TGTGCCAGCAGCTTAGGTGGACAGGGGTACGGGGAGCTGTTTTTT. Protein product: CASSLGGQGYGELFF.

The rearrangement joins TRBV5-1 to TRBJ2-1; D remains unclear. The CDR3 is 14 amino acids. Trimming removed 3 bases from V and 10 bases from J, with 17 bases in between. Germline CDR1 is SGHRS and CDR2 is YFSETQ. In nucleotides, the CDR3 is TGCGCCAGCAGCTCCGACACCCTAGTCGGGGAGCAGTTCTTC. Amino acids: CASSSDTLVGEQFF.

The chain has TRBV28 and TRBJ1-6; the match to TRBD1 covers 10 bases. V gave up 7 bases and J gave up 2 bases; unmatched junction bases: 20. This CDR3 is 21 amino acids long. Germline V lookup: CDR1 MDHEN, CDR2 SYDVKM. The chain's CDR3 is CASTKRGGTGVRGTYNSPLHF. The CDR3 nucleotides are TGTGCCAGCACCAAAAGGGGGGGGACAGGGGTCCGGGGAACCTATAATTCACCCCTCCACTTT. Filled out from reference TRBV28 and TRBJ1-6, the complete variable domain reads DVKVTQSSRYLVKRTGEKVFLECVQDMDHENMFWYRQDPGLGLRLIYFSYDVKMKEKGDIPEGYSVSREKKERFSLILESASTNQTSMYLCASTKRGGTGVRGTYNSPLHFGNGTRLTVT.

This clone was recorded a few times. The chain uses TRBV2 and TRBJ1-5; maybe TRBD1 (6 bases). Per the germline V gene, CDR1 is SNHLY and CDR2 is FYNNEI. The CDR3 totals 14 residues. The V gene lost 3 bases and the J gene lost 5 bases, with 11 bases spanning the gap. The CDR3, as DNA: TGTGCCAGCAGTGAGTTTAACAGGGATCAGCCCCAGCATTTT. It is translated as CASSEFNRDQPQHF.

The chain carries TRBV10-3 and TRBJ1-2; TRBD1 agrees at 7 bases. Germline CDR1 and CDR2: ENHRY and SYGVKD. The CDR3 has 11 amino acids. Trimming cost V 7 bases and J 4 bases; bases outside gene matches: 0. Here the CDR3 reads CAITGGYGYTF. DNA for the CDR3: TGTGCCATCACAGGGGGCTATGGCTACACCTTC.

V usage is TRBV6-1 and J usage is TRBJ2-5; 9 positions match TRBD1. The DNA end lines up better with TRBJ2-7; the J call may be wrong. Germline CDR1 MNHNS, CDR2 SASEGT. The CDR3 has 15 amino acids. CDR3 DNA sequence: TGTGCCAGCACAACAGGGGGCGACTATTCCTACGAGCAGTACTTC. Its translation is CASTTGGDYSYEQYF.